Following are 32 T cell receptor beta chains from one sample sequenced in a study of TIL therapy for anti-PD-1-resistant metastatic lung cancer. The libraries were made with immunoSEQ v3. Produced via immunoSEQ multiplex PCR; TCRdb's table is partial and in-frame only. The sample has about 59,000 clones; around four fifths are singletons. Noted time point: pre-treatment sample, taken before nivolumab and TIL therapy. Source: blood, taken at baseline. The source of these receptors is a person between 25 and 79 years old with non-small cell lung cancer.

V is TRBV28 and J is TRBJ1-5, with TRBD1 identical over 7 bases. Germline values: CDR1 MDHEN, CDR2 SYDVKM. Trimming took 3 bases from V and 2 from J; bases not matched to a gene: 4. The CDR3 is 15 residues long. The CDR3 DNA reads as TGTGCCAGCAGTTTCCCAGGGGGTGGCAATCAGCCCCAGCATTTT. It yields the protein CASSFPGGGNQPQHF.

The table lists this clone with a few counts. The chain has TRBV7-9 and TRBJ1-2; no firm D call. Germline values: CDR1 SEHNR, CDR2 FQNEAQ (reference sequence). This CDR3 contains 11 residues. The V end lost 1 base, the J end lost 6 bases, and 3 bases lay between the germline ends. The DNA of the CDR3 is TGTGCCAGCAGCTTAGTCGATGGCTACACCTTC. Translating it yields CASSLVDGYTF.

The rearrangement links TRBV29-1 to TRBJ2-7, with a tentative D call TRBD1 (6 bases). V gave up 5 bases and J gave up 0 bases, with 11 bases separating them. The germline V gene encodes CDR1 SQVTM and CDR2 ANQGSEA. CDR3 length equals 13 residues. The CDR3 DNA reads TGCAGCGTTATGACAGGAACCTCCTACGAGCAGTACTTC. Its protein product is CSVMTGTSYEQYF.

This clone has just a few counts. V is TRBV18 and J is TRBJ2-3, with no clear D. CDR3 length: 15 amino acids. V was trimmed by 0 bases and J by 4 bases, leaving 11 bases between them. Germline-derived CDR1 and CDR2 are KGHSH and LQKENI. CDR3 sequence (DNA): TGTGCCAGCTCACCACCCGGGTTAGGCGCAGATACGCAGTATTTT. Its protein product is CASSPPGLGADTQYF.

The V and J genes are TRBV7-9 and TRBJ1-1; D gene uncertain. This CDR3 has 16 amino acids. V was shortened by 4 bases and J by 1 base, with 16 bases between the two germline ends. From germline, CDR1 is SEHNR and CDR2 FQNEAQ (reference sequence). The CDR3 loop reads CASSSLYLGRNTEAFF. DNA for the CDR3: TGTGCCAGCAGCTCGTTGTACTTGGGAAGGAACACTGAAGCTTTCTTT.

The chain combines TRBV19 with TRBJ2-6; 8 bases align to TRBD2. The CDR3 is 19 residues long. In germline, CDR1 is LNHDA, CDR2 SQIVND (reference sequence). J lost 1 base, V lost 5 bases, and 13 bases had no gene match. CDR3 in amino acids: CASSPLLGTRGSGANVLTF. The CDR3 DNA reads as TGTGCCAGTAGTCCCCTTTTGGGGACTAGGGGGTCTGGGGCCAACGTCCTGACTTTC.

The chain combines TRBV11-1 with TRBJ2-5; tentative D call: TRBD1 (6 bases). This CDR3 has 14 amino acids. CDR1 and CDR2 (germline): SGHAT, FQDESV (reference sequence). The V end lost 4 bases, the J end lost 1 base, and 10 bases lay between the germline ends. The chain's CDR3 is CASSWGRIQETQYF. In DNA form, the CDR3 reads TGTGCCAGCAGCTGGGGGCGCATCCAAGAGACCCAGTACTTC.

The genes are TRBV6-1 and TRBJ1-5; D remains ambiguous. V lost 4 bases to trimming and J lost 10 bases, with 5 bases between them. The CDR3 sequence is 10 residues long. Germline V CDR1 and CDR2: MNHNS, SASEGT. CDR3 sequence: CASSVHPQHF. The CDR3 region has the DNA TGTGCCAGCAGTGTTCACCCCCAGCATTTT.

CDR3 bases: TGTGCCTGGGGGGTTGGGTCCGGACAGCCCCAGCATTTT. It specifies CAWGVGSGQPQHF. The chain recombines TRBV30 with TRBJ1-5; D unresolved. V shed 5 bases and J shed 7 bases, with 15 bases lying between them. This CDR3 contains 13 residues. The germline gives CDR1 GTSNPN, CDR2 SVGIG (reference sequence).

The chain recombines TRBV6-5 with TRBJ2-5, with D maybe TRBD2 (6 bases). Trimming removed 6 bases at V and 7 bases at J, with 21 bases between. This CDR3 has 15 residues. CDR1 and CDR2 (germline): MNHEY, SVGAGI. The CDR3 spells CASRPGEGTRGTQYF. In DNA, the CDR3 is TGTGCCAGCAGGCCGGGGGAAGGAACGCGTGGGACCCAGTACTTC.

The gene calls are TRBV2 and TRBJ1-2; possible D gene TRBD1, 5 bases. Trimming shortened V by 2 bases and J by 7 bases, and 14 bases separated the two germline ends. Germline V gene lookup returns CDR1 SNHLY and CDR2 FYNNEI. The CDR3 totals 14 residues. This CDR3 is CASSERRGAAGYTF. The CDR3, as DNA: TGTGCCAGCAGTGAAAGGCGGGGCGCGGCTGGCTACACCTTC.

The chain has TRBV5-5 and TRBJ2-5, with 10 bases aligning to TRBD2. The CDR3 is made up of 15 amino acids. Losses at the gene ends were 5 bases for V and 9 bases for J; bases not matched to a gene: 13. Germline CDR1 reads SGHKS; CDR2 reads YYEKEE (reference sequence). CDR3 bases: TGTGCCAGCAGTTTCACACTAGCGGGGTATGTGGCCCAGTACTTC. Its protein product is CASSFTLAGYVAQYF.

CDR3 sequence reads: CSVDEGSGNTIYF. The CDR3 DNA is TGCAGCGTCGACGAGGGTTCTGGAAACACCATATATTTT. This sequence joins TRBV29-1 and TRBJ1-3; no reliable D call. The CDR3 covers 13 residues. Looked up from germline, CDR1 is SQVTM and CDR2 is ANQGSEA. The V end was cut by 6 bases, the J end by 1 base, with 10 bases between.

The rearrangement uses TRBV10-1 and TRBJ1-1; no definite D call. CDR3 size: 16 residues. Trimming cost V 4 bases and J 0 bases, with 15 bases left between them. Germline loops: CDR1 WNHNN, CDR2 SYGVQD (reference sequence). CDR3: CASSGRGIFLNTEAFF. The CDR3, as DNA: TGCGCCAGCAGTGGCCGAGGAATCTTCTTGAACACTGAAGCTTTCTTT.

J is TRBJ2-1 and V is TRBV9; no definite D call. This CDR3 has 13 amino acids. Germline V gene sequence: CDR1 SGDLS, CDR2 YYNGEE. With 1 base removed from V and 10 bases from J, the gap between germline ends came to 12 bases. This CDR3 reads CASSVRLEGEQFF. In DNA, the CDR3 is TGTGCCAGCAGCGTAAGGCTAGAAGGCGAGCAGTTCTTC.

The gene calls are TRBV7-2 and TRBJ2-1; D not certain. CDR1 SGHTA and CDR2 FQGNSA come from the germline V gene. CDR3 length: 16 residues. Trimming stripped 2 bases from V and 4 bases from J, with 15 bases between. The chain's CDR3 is CASSLNGPLRYNEQFF. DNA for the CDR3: TGTGCCAGCAGCTTAAATGGTCCCTTGAGGTACAATGAGCAGTTCTTC. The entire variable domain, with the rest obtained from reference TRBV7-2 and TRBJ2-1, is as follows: GAGVSQSPSNKVTEKGKDVELRCDPISGHTALYWYRQSLGQGLEFLIYFQGNSAPDKSGLPSDRFSAERTGGSVSTLTIQRTQQEDSAVYLCASSLNGPLRYNEQFFGPGTRLTVL.

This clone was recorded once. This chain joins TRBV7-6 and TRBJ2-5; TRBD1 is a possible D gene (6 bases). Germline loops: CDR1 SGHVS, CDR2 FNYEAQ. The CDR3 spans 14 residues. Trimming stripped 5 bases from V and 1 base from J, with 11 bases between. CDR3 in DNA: TGTGCCAGCAGCCTTATGACAGGCCAAGAGACCCAGTACTTC. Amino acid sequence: CASSLMTGQETQYF.

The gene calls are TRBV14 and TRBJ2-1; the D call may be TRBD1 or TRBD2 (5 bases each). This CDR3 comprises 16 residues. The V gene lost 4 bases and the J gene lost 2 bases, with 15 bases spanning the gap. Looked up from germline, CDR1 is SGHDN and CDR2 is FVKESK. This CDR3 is CASSLFKGTPYNEQFF. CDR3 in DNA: TGTGCCAGCAGCCTTTTTAAAGGGACCCCCTACAATGAGCAGTTCTTC.

The DNA of the CDR3 is TGTGCCAGCAGCCAAGAAGGGGGAGGAAACACCATATATTTT. Translated, it gives CASSQEGGGNTIYF. The genes are TRBV4-2 and TRBJ1-3, with D perhaps matching TRBD1 (6 bases). Germline V CDR1 and CDR2: LGHNA, YNFKEQ. V lost 0 bases, J lost 4 bases, and 7 bases lay in between. The CDR3 runs 14 residues.

The CDR3 region is CASSLGSGGAHYGYTF. The CDR3 DNA follows: TGTGCCAGCAGCTTAGGTTCAGGGGGGGCCCACTATGGCTACACCTTC. This chain uses TRBV7-2 with TRBJ1-2; 7 nucleotides match TRBD1. Trimming removed 1 base from V and 3 bases from J; junction bases left unmatched: 8. There are 16 residues in the CDR3. Germline V gives CDR1 SGHTA, CDR2 FQGNSA. The full variable domain, in which reference TRBV7-2 and TRBJ1-2 provide the parts outside the CDR3, is GAGVSQSPSNKVTEKGKDVELRCDPISGHTALYWYRQSLGQGLEFLIYFQGNSAPDKSGLPSDRFSAERTGGSVSTLTIQRTQQEDSAVYLCASSLGSGGAHYGYTFGSGTRLTVV.

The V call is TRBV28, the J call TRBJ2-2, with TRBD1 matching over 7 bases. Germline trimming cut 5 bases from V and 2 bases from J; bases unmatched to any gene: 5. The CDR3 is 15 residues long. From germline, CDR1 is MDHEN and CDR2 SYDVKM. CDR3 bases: TGTGCCAGCAGTCAACAGGGGACAAACACCGGGGAGCTGTTTTTT. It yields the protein CASSQQGTNTGELFF.

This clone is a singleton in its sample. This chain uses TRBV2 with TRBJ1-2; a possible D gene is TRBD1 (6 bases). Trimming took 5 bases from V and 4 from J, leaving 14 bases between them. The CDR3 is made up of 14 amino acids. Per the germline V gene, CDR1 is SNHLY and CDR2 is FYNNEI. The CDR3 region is CASSIQGPRYGYTF. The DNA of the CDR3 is TGTGCCAGCAGTATACAGGGTCCCCGCTATGGCTACACCTTC.

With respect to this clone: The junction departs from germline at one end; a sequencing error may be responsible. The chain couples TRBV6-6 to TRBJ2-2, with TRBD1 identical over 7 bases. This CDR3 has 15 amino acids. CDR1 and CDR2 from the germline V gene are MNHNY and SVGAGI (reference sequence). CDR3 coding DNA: TGTGCCAGCACTTACACGGGACAGTGGAGTGGGGAGCTGTTTTTT. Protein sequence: CASTYTGQWSGELFF.

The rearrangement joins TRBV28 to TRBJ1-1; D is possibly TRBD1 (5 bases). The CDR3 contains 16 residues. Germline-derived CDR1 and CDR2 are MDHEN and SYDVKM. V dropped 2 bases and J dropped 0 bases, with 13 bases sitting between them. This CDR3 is CASSLLGGPMNTEAFF. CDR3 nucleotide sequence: TGTGCCAGCAGTTTACTTGGGGGACCGATGAACACTGAAGCTTTCTTT.

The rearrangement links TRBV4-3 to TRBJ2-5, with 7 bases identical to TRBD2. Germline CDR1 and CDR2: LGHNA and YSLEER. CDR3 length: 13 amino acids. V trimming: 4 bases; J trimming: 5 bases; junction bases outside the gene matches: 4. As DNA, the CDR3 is TGCGCCAGCAGCCCAGGGAGGGTGGAGACCCAGTACTTC. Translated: CASSPGRVETQYF.

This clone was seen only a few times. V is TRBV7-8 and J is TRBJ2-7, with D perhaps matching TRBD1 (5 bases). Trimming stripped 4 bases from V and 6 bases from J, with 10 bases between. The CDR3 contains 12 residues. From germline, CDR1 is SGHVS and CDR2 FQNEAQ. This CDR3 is CASSSSRGEQYF. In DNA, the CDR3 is TGTGCCAGCAGCTCCTCTAGGGGCGAGCAGTACTTC.

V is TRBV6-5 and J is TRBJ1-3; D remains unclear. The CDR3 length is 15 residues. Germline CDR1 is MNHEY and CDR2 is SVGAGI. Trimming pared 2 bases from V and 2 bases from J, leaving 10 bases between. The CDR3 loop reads CASSYGPRTGNTIYF. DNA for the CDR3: TGTGCCAGCAGTTACGGGCCCCGAACTGGAAACACCATATATTTT.

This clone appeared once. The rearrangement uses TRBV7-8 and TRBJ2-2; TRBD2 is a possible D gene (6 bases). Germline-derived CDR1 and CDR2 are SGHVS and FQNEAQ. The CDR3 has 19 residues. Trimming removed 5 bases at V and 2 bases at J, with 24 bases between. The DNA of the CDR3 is TGTGCCAGCAGCGCACCTAAACGTTCCGGGAGCGTTAACACCGGGGAGCTGTTTTTT. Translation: CASSAPKRSGSVNTGELFF. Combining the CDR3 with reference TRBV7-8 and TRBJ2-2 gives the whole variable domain GAGVSQSPRYKVAKRGQDVALRCDPISGHVSLFWYQQALGQGPEFLTYFQNEAQLDKSGLPSDRFFAERPEGSVSTLKIQRTQQEDSAVYLCASSAPKRSGSVNTGELFFGEGSRLTVL.

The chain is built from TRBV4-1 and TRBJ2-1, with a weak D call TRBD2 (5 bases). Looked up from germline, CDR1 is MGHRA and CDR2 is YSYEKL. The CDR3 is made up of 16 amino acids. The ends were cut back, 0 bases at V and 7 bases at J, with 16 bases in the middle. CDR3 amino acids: CASSQDSRRLGNEQFF. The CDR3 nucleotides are TGCGCCAGCAGCCAAGATTCTAGGAGGTTGGGTAATGAGCAGTTCTTC.

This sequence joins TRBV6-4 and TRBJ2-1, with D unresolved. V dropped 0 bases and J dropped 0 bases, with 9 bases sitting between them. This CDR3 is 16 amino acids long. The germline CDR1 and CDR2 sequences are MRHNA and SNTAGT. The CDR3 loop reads CASSDSSESSYNEQFF. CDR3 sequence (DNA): TGTGCCAGCAGTGACTCATCGGAGAGCTCCTACAATGAGCAGTTCTTC.

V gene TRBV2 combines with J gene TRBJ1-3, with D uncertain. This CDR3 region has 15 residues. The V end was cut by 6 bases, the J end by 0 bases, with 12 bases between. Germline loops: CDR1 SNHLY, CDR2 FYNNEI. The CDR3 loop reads CASRSGIFSGNTIYF. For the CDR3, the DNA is TGTGCCAGCAGGTCGGGTATCTTCTCTGGAAACACCATATATTTT.

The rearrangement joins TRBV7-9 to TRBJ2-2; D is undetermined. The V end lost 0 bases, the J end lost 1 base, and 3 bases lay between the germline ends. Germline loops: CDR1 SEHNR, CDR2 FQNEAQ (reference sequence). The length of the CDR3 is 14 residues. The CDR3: CASSLALNTGELFF. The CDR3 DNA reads TGTGCCAGCAGCTTAGCTTTGAACACCGGGGAGCTGTTTTTT.